This T cell receptor beta chain was sequenced in a study of blood T cells in healthy people across ages. On the study more broadly: Capture via template switching afforded approximately one barcoded beta molecule per two T cells. General study findings and limits: Aged donors had fewer naive CD4+ cells and lower diversity than long-lived donors. Strongly correlated with naive T cell percentage was TCR beta diversity.

This clonotype was detected only once. Its specificity is not known. Primed by a sample-barcoded 5' primer and a J-beta primer mix, a second PCR proceeded for about 6 to 12 cycles. Each single sample gave us at least 2.5 million CDR3-containing paired-end reads. TCRdb ran MiXCR on the 5' RACE reads and lists one entry per CDR3 protein. Among 850,000 or so distinct CDR3 sequences listed, more than 25% were seen once. V shed 2 bases, J shed 7 bases, and the junction held 10 bases outside the gene matches. Germline V lookup: CDR1 SGHTA, CDR2 FQGNSA. The CDR3 loop spans 17 amino acids. The TCR originated in a woman of 80 years or more in good health. Sequencing was performed on blood. The V gene is TRBV7-2, the J gene TRBJ2-1; 11 nucleotides align to TRBD2. The CDR3 is CASSLQGGLAGGNEQFF. In DNA form, the CDR3 reads TGTGCCAGCAGCTTACAGGGAGGACTAGCGGGTGGAAATGAGCAGTTCTTC.